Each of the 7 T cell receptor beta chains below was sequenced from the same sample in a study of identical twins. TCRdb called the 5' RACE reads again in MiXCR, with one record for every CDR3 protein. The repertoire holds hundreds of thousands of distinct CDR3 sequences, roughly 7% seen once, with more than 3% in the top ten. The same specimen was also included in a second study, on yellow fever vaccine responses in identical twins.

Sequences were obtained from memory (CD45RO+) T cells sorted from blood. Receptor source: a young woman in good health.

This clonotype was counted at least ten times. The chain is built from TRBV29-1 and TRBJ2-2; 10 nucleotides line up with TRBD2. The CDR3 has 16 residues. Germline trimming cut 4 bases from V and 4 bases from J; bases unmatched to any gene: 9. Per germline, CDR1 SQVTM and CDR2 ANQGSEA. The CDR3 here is CSVGTSGTSVTGELFF. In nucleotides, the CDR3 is TGCAGCGTTGGGACTAGCGGAACCTCGGTCACCGGGGAGCTGTTTTTT.

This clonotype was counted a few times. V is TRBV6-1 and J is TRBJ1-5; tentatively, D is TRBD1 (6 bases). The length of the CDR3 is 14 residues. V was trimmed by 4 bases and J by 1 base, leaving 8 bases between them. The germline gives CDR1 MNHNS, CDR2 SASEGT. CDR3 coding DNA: TGTGCCAGCAGTGCGGGGGCGAGCAATCAGCCCCAGCATTTT. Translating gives CASSAGASNQPQHF.

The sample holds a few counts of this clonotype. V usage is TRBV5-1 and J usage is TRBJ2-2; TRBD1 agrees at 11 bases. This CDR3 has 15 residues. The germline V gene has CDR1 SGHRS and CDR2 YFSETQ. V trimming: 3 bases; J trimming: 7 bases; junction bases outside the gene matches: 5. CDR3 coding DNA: TGCGCCAGCAGCTCGGACAGGGGGCAGGGCGGGGAGCTGTTTTTT. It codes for CASSSDRGQGGELFF. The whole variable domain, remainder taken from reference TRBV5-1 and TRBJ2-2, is KAGVTQTPRYLIKTRGQQVTLSCSPISGHRSVSWYQQTPGQGLQFLFEYFSETQRNKGNFPGRFSGRQFSNSRSEMNVSTLELGDSALYLCASSSDRGQGGELFFGEGSRLTVL.

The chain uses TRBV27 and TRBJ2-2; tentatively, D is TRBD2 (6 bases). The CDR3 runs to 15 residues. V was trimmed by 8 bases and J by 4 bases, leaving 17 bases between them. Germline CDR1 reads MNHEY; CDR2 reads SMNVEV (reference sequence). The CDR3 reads CASAGRRAGTGELFF. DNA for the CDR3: TGTGCCAGCGCCGGGCGTCGAGCGGGCACCGGGGAGCTGTTTTTT.

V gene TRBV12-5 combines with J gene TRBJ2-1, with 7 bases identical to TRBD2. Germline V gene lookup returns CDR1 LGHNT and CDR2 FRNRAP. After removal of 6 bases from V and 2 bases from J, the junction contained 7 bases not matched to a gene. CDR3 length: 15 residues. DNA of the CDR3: TGTGCTAGTGGCCCGAGCGGGAAAACCTACAATGAGCAGTTCTTC. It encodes CASGPSGKTYNEQFF.

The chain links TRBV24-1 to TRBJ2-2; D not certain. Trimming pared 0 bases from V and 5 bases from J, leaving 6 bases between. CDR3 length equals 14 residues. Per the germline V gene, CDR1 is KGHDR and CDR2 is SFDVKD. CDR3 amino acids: CATSDLRETGELFF. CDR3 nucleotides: TGTGCCACCAGTGATTTGCGCGAAACCGGGGAGCTGTTTTTT.

CDR3 DNA: TGTGCCAGCAGCCTTGGGGTTACCTACGAGCAGTACGTC. Encoded protein: CASSLGVTYEQYV. V gene TRBV7-8 combines with J gene TRBJ2-7; unclear D gene. V was cut by 5 bases and J by 2 bases, with 10 bases left in between. The germline V gene has CDR1 SGHVS and CDR2 FQNEAQ. The CDR3 contains 13 residues.